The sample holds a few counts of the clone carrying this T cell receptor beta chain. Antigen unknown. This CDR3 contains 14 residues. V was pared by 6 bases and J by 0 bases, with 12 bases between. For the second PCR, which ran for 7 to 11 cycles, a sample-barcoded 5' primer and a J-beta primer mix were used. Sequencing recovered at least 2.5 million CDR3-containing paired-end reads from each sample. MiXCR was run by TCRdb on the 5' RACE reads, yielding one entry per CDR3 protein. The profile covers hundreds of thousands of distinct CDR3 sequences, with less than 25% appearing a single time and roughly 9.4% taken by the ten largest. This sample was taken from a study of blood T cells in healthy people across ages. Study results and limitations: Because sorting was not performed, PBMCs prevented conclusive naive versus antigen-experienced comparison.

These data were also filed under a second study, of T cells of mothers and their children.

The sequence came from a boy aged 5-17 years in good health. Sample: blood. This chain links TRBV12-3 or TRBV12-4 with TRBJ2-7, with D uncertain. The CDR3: CASSPSRRSYEQYF. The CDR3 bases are TGTGCCAGCAGCCCCTCACGTCGCTCCTACGAGCAGTACTTC.